This T cell receptor (beta chain) was found in a study of T-cell reconstitution after alpha-beta-depleted transplantation in children. This sample's TCRbeta library carried unique molecular identifier barcodes. TCRdb reprocessed the PCR reads via MiXCR and lists one record per CDR3 protein. The table lists a few hundred thousand distinct CDR3 sequences, over 25% of them singletons. Trimming at V came to 6 bases and at J to 5 bases, leaving 3 bases not matched to a gene. The CDR3 has 11 residues. Per germline, CDR1 SQVTM and CDR2 ANQGSEA. Of note for this clonotype: The antigen is undetermined.

Study-level findings and limits: Hyperexpanded clones declined; after one year, newly produced T cells mostly supplied diversity.

The J gene is TRBJ2-5, the V gene TRBV29-1, with TRBD1 identical over 7 bases. The TCR was taken from a boy younger than two with Wiskott-Aldrich syndrome, due to receive a stem cell transplant. The sample in question was PBMCs, obtained before TCRalphabeta/CD19-depleted stem cell transplant. CDR3 amino acids: CSVDRAETQYF. The CDR3 bases are TGCAGCGTCGACAGGGCGGAGACCCAGTACTTC. Filled out from reference TRBV29-1 and TRBJ2-5, the complete variable domain reads SAVISQKPSRDICQRGTSLTIQCQVDSQVTMMFWYRQQPGQSLTLIATANQGSEATYESGFVIDKFPISRPNLTFSTLTVSNMSPEDSSIYLCSVDRAETQYFGPGTRLLVL.